This TCR beta chain was identified in a study of breast tumors, draining lymph nodes, adjacent tissues. Overall study results and limits: Most tumor T cells seemingly derive from lymph node, then expand in tumor. Compared with lymph nodes, tumors were less diverse; compared with nontumor tissue, more. The lymph node origin of tumor T cells was framed as consistent with a hypothesis, not demonstrated. Compared with basal-like, luminal-like tumors shared significantly more repertoire with nontumor tissue.

This clonotype was recorded many times. The antigen is not known. Breast cancer patients provided tissue from their axillary draining lymph nodes. TCRdb re-analysed the multiplex PCR reads in MiXCR, keeping a single row per CDR3 protein. The sample records more than 100,000 distinct CDR3 sequences, about 20% being singletons. CDR1 is SGHTA, CDR2 FQGTGA, per germline. This CDR3 has 15 residues. The trim removed 5 bases at V and 2 bases at J, leaving 7 bases unmatched. The sequencing sample was made of axillary lymph node tissue. The V and J genes are TRBV7-3 and TRBJ2-5; 8 bases are a match to TRBD2. This TCR was sampled from a female donor with breast cancer. Some clones in this sample may be carry-over from other donors' samples. CDR3 amino acids: CASSSGLAEQETQYF. Written as DNA, the CDR3 is TGTGCCAGCAGCAGTGGACTAGCCGAGCAAGAGACCCAGTACTTC.